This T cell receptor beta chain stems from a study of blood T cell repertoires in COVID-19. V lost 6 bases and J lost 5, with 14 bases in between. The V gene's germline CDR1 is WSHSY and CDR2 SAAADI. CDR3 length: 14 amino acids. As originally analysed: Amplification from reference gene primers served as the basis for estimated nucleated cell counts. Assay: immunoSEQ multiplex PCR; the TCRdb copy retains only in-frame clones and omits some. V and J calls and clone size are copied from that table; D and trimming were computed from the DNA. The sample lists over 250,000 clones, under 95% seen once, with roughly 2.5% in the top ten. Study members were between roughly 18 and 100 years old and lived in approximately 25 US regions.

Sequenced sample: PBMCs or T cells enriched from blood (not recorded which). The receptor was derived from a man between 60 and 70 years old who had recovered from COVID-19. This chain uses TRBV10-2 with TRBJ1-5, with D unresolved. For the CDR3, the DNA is TGCGCCAGCAGGGGTGGGCAGAAATATCAGCCCCAGCATTTT. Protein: CASRGGQKYQPQHF.